The 29 T cell receptor beta chains presented below share a single source sample, sequenced in a study of PD-1 blockade in classical Hodgkin lymphoma. The protocol was immunoSEQ multiplex PCR, while the TCRdb copy is restricted to in-frame clones and leaves out a portion. The data hold thousands of clones, with less than 55% observed a single time. All the patients suffered relapse after autologous stem cell transplantation, and brentuximab vedotin exposure differed. By magnetic negative selection, CD8+ T cells were isolated from the thawed PBMCs. The sequencing here drew on CD8+ T cells from blood, taken at baseline. These receptors all come from a human donor with classical Hodgkin lymphoma.

V is TRBV4-1 and J is TRBJ2-7, with 9 bases fitting TRBD2. The germline V gene encodes CDR1 MGHRA and CDR2 YSYEKL. This CDR3 region has 16 residues. The trim removed 0 bases at V and 3 bases at J, leaving 6 bases unmatched. The CDR3 nucleotides are TGCGCCAGCAGCCAAGACGAGCGGGAGGCCTTCTACGAGCAGTACTTC. Translating gives CASSQDEREAFYEQYF.

About this clone: Additional DNA sequences in this sample encode the identical CDR3. V gene TRBV27 combines with J gene TRBJ2-7, with a possible D match to TRBD2 (5 bases). Germline CDR1 and CDR2: MNHEY and SMNVEV (reference sequence). The CDR3 is 12 residues long. With 1 base removed from V and 5 bases from J, the gap between germline ends came to 6 bases. The CDR3 region is CASSLLGDEQYF. CDR3 coding DNA: TGTGCCAGCAGTTTATTGGGAGACGAGCAGTACTTC.

This rearrangement joins TRBV5-1 to TRBJ1-2; tentative D call: TRBD1 (5 bases). The germline V and J ends were trimmed by 2 bases and 6 bases, with 20 bases remaining between them. This CDR3 spans 16 amino acids. The V gene's germline CDR1 is SGHRS and CDR2 YFSETQ. The CDR3 is CASSFDSAGRRDGYTF. The CDR3 nucleotides read TGCGCCAGCAGCTTTGATAGTGCGGGACGGAGGGATGGCTACACCTTC.

The rearrangement uses TRBV27 and TRBJ1-1; 8 nucleotides agree with TRBD1. The V segment lost 6 bases and the J segment 3 bases; nucleotides outside the gene matches: 3. This CDR3 has 13 amino acids. Germline V gene lookup returns CDR1 MNHEY and CDR2 SMNVEV (reference sequence). The CDR3 here is CASRGQDYTEAFF. CDR3 coding DNA: TGTGCCAGCAGGGGACAGGATTACACTGAAGCTTTCTTT.

The V gene is TRBV11-2, the J gene TRBJ2-1, with TRBD2 matching 8 bases. CDR1 SGHAT and CDR2 FQNNGV come from the germline V gene. This CDR3 is 16 amino acids long. The V segment lost 5 bases and the J segment 8 bases; nucleotides outside the gene matches: 14. The DNA of the CDR3 is TGTGCCAGCAGCCCGGGAGCGGGAGCGCTCAGGGATGAGCAGTTCTTC. Protein sequence: CASSPGAGALRDEQFF.

The rearrangement uses TRBV5-4 and TRBJ1-1; tentative D call: TRBD1 (6 bases). Looked up from germline, CDR1 is SGHNT and CDR2 is YYREEE (reference sequence). The CDR3 consists of 14 residues. V was clipped by 5 bases and J by 1 base, with 12 bases between them. This chain's CDR3 is CASRDRTENTEAFF. In DNA form, the CDR3 reads TGTGCCAGCAGAGATCGGACAGAGAACACTGAAGCTTTCTTT.

This clone occurred a few times. The V gene is TRBV2, the J gene TRBJ1-2; D is ambiguous. Germline-derived CDR1 and CDR2 are SNHLY and FYNNEI. The V gene lost 7 bases and the J gene lost 2 bases, with 17 bases spanning the gap. CDR3 length: 15 amino acids. DNA for the CDR3: TGTGCCAGCACGCCTGGGTGGCCACAGAACTATGGCTACACCTTC. Protein product: CASTPGWPQNYGYTF.

The CDR3 nucleotides read TGTGCCAGCAGCAAATCGGGCGGGAGGGATTTCTACAATGAGCAGTTCTTC. This sequence encodes CASSKSGGRDFYNEQFF. The chain has TRBV7-2 and TRBJ2-1, with 9 bases matching TRBD2. Germline CDR1 and CDR2: SGHTA and FQGNSA. The CDR3 loop spans 17 amino acids. With V trimmed by 5 bases and J by 3 bases, 11 bases remained unmatched.

The V gene is TRBV11-1, the J gene TRBJ2-7, with a weak D call TRBD1 (5 bases). V was shortened by 1 base and J by 6 bases, with 13 bases between the two germline ends. The CDR3 runs to 14 residues. The germline V gene has CDR1 SGHAT and CDR2 FQDESV (reference sequence). CDR3 bases: TGTGCCAGCAGCTTAGGGCAGGGTTGGTTCGAGCAGTACTTC. Protein: CASSLGQGWFEQYF.

The V gene is TRBV7-9, the J gene TRBJ1-1, with D hard to call. Per germline, CDR1 SEHNR and CDR2 FQNEAQ (reference sequence). V lost 5 bases, J lost 1 base, and 5 bases lay in between. CDR3 length: 12 amino acids. CDR3 in DNA: TGTGCCAGCAGCACCGCGAACACTGAAGCTTTCTTT. Amino acids: CASSTANTEAFF.

This clone was observed a single time. The chain uses TRBV30 and TRBJ1-4; no definite D call. With 2 bases removed from V and 7 bases from J, the gap between germline ends came to 8 bases. Germline-derived CDR1 and CDR2 are GTSNPN and SVGIG (reference sequence). The CDR3 sequence is 12 residues long. The CDR3 DNA reads as TGTGCCTGGAGTCCAGATACTGAAAAACTGTTTTTT. Translated, it gives CAWSPDTEKLFF.

The chain carries TRBV28 and TRBJ2-1; the match to TRBD2 covers 9 bases. The CDR3 spans 15 residues. With V trimmed by 6 bases and J by 6 bases, 9 bases remained unmatched. Germline CDR1 is MDHEN and CDR2 is SYDVKM. CDR3 nucleotide sequence: TGTGCCAGCAGCGCGTTAGCGGGAGACGGCAATGAGCAGTTCTTC. Translated, it gives CASSALAGDGNEQFF. Variable domain in full (rest from reference TRBV28 and TRBJ2-1): DVKVTQSSRYLVKRTGEKVFLECVQDMDHENMFWYRQDPGLGLRLIYFSYDVKMKEKGDIPEGYSVSREKKERFSLILESASTNQTSMYLCASSALAGDGNEQFFGPGTRLTVL.

Judged by abundance, this clone is medium-sized. The rearrangement joins TRBV7-9 to TRBJ2-3; TRBD2 might be the D (6 bases). Germline V gene data show CDR1 as SEHNR and CDR2 as FQNEAQ (reference sequence). This CDR3 region has 17 residues. V was clipped by 4 bases and J by 0 bases, with 17 bases between them. CDR3 nucleotide sequence: TGTGCCAGCAGCTACCCTCGAGGCGGGGCTAGCACAGATACGCAGTATTTT. Protein product: CASSYPRGGASTDTQYF.

V usage is TRBV2 and J usage is TRBJ2-1, with D hard to call. The V end lost 7 bases, the J end lost 0 bases, and 10 bases lay between the germline ends. The CDR3 spans 14 residues. Germline V gene data show CDR1 as SNHLY and CDR2 as FYNNEI. The CDR3 sequence is CASKSVISYNEQFF. The CDR3 DNA follows: TGTGCCAGCAAGTCGGTAATCTCCTACAATGAGCAGTTCTTC.

This clone is labeled as hyperexpanded. This chain uses TRBV5-6 with TRBJ1-5; D uncertain. Trimming took 4 bases from V and 2 from J, leaving 10 bases between them. Germline CDR1 reads SGHDT; CDR2 reads YYEEEE. This CDR3 spans 14 amino acids. CDR3 in DNA: TGTGCCAGCAGCCCGGGCGGGGGCAATCAGCCCCAGCATTTT. Protein sequence: CASSPGGGNQPQHF.

V gene TRBV28 combines with J gene TRBJ2-1; tentatively, D is TRBD1 (5 bases). The V gene's germline CDR1 is MDHEN and CDR2 SYDVKM. The CDR3 length is 15 residues. The V gene lost 3 bases and the J gene lost 0 bases, with 9 bases spanning the gap. Here the CDR3 DNA reads TGTGCCAGCAGTTTCAGGGCTAGCTCCTACAATGAGCAGTTCTTC. Translated, it gives CASSFRASSYNEQFF.

The CDR3 nucleotides read TGTGCCAGCAGTTTCCGACTAGCGGGACAGGAGACCCAGTACTTC. As protein: CASSFRLAGQETQYF. This sequence joins TRBV27 and TRBJ2-5; 11 bases map to TRBD2. V trimming: 3 bases; J trimming: 5 bases; junction bases outside the gene matches: 5. Germline CDR1 MNHEY, CDR2 SMNVEV (reference sequence). The CDR3 runs to 15 residues.

The chain combines TRBV6-5 with TRBJ2-7; tentative D call: TRBD1 (6 bases). Germline V gives CDR1 MNHEY, CDR2 SVGAGI. V lost 0 bases and J lost 2, with 14 bases in between. This CDR3 contains 16 residues. CDR3 nucleotides: TGTGCCAGCAGTTACTCGACCCGACAGGCTACCTACGAGCAGTACTTC. This gives the protein CASSYSTRQATYEQYF.

The chain is built from TRBV28 and TRBJ2-5; tentative D call: TRBD2 (6 bases). The end of the DNA is better explained by TRBJ2-7, so the J call may be wrong. This CDR3 comprises 12 residues. The germline gives CDR1 MDHEN, CDR2 SYDVKM. The CDR3 loop reads CASSFGGDEQYF. The CDR3 nucleotides are TGTGCCAGCAGTTTCGGAGGGGACGAGCAGTACTTC.

The gene calls are TRBV4-2 and TRBJ1-5, with D possibly TRBD1 on 6 matching bases. Trimming stripped 4 bases from V and 0 bases from J, with 13 bases between. CDR3 length: 16 residues. CDR1 is LGHNA, CDR2 YNFKEQ, per germline. The CDR3 DNA reads TGTGCCAGCAGCCCAGAAGGGGGGAATAGCAATCAGCCCCAGCATTTT. It is translated as CASSPEGGNSNQPQHF.

This clone was detected only a few times. This chain connects TRBV2 to TRBJ2-7, with 12 bases aligning to TRBD2. Germline loops: CDR1 SNHLY, CDR2 FYNNEI. V lost 6 bases, J lost 5 bases, and 11 bases stayed unmatched. The CDR3 is 16 residues long. The DNA for the CDR3 is TGTGCCAGCAGGCTCACTAGCGGGAGGATAGGCGACGAGCAGTACTTC. This sequence encodes CASRLTSGRIGDEQYF. The complete variable domain, with remaining parts taken from reference TRBV2 and TRBJ2-7, reads EPEVTQTPSHQVTQMGQEVILRCVPISNHLYFYWYRQILGQKVEFLVSFYNNEISEKSEIFDDQFSVERPDGSNFTLKIRSTKLEDSAMYFCASRLTSGRIGDEQYFGPGTRLTVT.

The J gene is TRBJ1-5, the V gene TRBV28; D perhaps matches TRBD1 (5 bases). Germline CDR1 and CDR2: MDHEN and SYDVKM. The CDR3 is 15 amino acids. V lost 7 bases and J lost 5, with 18 bases in between. CDR3 region: CASKGSGGIHQPQHF. CDR3 DNA sequence: TGTGCCAGCAAGGGGTCGGGGGGAATTCATCAGCCCCAGCATTTT.

The chain carries TRBV7-8 and TRBJ2-7; D gene ambiguous. The CDR3 has 12 residues. V lost 4 bases, J lost 4 bases, and 8 bases lay in between. Germline V gives CDR1 SGHVS, CDR2 FQNEAQ. The CDR3 DNA reads as TGTGCCAGCAGCTGGGATGAATACGAGCAGTACTTC. Translation gives CASSWDEYEQYF. Combining the CDR3 with reference TRBV7-8 and TRBJ2-7 gives the whole variable domain GAGVSQSPRYKVAKRGQDVALRCDPISGHVSLFWYQQALGQGPEFLTYFQNEAQLDKSGLPSDRFFAERPEGSVSTLKIQRTQQEDSAVYLCASSWDEYEQYFGPGTRLTVT.

Judged by abundance, this clone is large. V and J are TRBV11-2 and TRBJ1-1, with D tentatively TRBD1 (5 bases). Germline CDR1 and CDR2: SGHAT and FQNNGV. The CDR3 is 11 amino acids. Trimming pared 5 bases from V and 6 bases from J, leaving 7 bases between. The CDR3 DNA reads as TGTGCCAGCAGCCCGGGGGCTGAAGCTTTCTTT. It codes for CASSPGAEAFF.

This clone has only a few counts. The genes are TRBV9 and TRBJ2-7; 7 bases fit TRBD2. The V segment lost 4 bases and the J segment 4 bases; nucleotides outside the gene matches: 8. This CDR3 is built from 14 residues. Germline-derived CDR1 and CDR2 are SGDLS and YYNGEE. The CDR3 spells CASSPTSSLYEQYF. The CDR3 DNA reads as TGTGCCAGCAGCCCGACTAGCAGCCTTTACGAGCAGTACTTC.

This clone was seen a handful of times. The J gene is TRBJ2-3, the V gene TRBV28, with 13 bases matching TRBD2. CDR1 MDHEN and CDR2 SYDVKM come from the germline V gene. The CDR3 length is 12 residues. The V segment lost 6 bases and the J segment 15 bases; nucleotides outside the gene matches: 6. CDR3 in DNA: TGTGCCAGCAGCTTCGGACTAGCGGGAGATTATTTT. This encodes CASSFGLAGDYF.

The CDR3 spells CASSLERSHGTQYF. The CDR3 region has the DNA TGTGCCAGCAGCTTAGAACGCTCCCATGGTACGCAGTATTTT. The gene calls are TRBV13 and TRBJ2-3; D unresolved. This CDR3 spans 14 amino acids. V shed 1 base and J shed 8 bases, with 13 bases lying between them. Germline V gene lookup returns CDR1 PRHDT and CDR2 FYEKMQ (reference sequence).

The rearrangement links TRBV6-4 to TRBJ1-1; D unresolved. The CDR3 is made up of 12 amino acids. V gave up 2 bases and J gave up 10 bases, with 11 bases separating them. The germline V gene encodes CDR1 MRHNA and CDR2 SNTAGT. The CDR3: CASSDTHPRAFF. CDR3 DNA sequence: TGTGCCAGCAGTGACACTCATCCCCGAGCTTTCTTT.

This clone was seen just once. The chain links TRBV7-1 to TRBJ1-1; the D is unclear. Being an ORF, TRBV7-1 has a function that is uncertain. Trimming left V 4 bases short and J 7 bases short, with 13 bases between. CDR3 length: 13 amino acids. The CDR3 sequence: CASSLGRRYEAFF. In DNA, the CDR3 is TGTGCCAGCAGCTTAGGTCGCAGGTATGAAGCTTTCTTT.